The 16 T cell receptor beta chains presented below share a single source sample, sequenced in a study of T-cell memory formation after mild COVID-19. Each CDR3 protein gets one entry after TCRdb re-called the 5' RACE reads with MiXCR. In the table there are under 250,000 distinct CDR3 sequences, 9.4% of which are singletons. Specimen: PBMCs or a T cell subset sorted from them (not recorded which). Receptor source: a man between 18 and 35 years old who had mild COVID-19 (a few samples of this study predate the infection). Cell type and time point are not known.

The J gene is TRBJ2-7, the V gene TRBV4-3, with TRBD1 matching over 7 bases. V lost 5 bases, J lost 6 bases, and 10 bases stayed unmatched. Germline CDR1 LGHNA, CDR2 YSLEER. This CDR3 spans 14 amino acids. CDR3 DNA sequence: TGCGCCAGCAGCGCCACGGACAGGTTGTTCGAGCAGTACGTC. Amino acids: CASSATDRLFEQYV.

This clonotype appeared a few times. J is TRBJ1-6 and V is TRBV19; D is unresolved. Trimming removed 3 bases at V and 3 bases at J, with 3 bases between. CDR3 length: 13 residues. CDR1 and CDR2 (germline): LNHDA, SQIVND (reference sequence). As DNA, the CDR3 is TGTGCCAGTAGTATCAGCTATAATTCACCCCTCCACTTT. Translating it yields CASSISYNSPLHF.

The chain employs TRBV7-9 and TRBJ1-4; tentatively, D is TRBD1 (6 bases). Per germline, CDR1 SEHNR and CDR2 FQNEAQ (reference sequence). The CDR3 has 15 residues. Trimming removed 5 bases from V and 10 bases from J, with 20 bases in between. CDR3 DNA sequence: TGTGCCAGCAGCCCCCCCGACAGGCCAGAATCAAAACTGTTTTTT. It translates to CASSPPDRPESKLFF.

In this sample, this clonotype turned up once. The CDR3, as DNA: TGTGCCAGCAGTCCGATGCAGGGGGCAGGAGAGACCCAGTACTTC. Translating it yields CASSPMQGAGETQYF. The chain joins TRBV28 to TRBJ2-5; TRBD1 aligns across 8 bases. Germline V lookup: CDR1 MDHEN, CDR2 SYDVKM. V dropped 5 bases and J dropped 4; count of bases not matched to a gene: 9. The CDR3 length is 15 residues.

This clonotype was seen more than once but under ten times. The rearrangement links TRBV27 to TRBJ2-7, with TRBD1 identical over 7 bases. The CDR3 runs 14 residues. Looked up from germline, CDR1 is MNHEY and CDR2 is SMNVEV (reference sequence). Trimming removed 3 bases from V and 0 bases from J; junction bases left unmatched: 2. The CDR3 DNA reads TGTGCCAGCAGTTTCCGACAGGGCTCCTACGAGCAGTACTTC. It translates to CASSFRQGSYEQYF.

Relative to its sample, this clonotype is medium-sized (0.01 to 0.1%). The rearrangement joins TRBV7-2 to TRBJ1-2; perhaps TRBD1 as D (5 bases). V lost 5 bases and J 4 bases, leaving 14 bases between the germline ends. From germline, CDR1 is SGHTA and CDR2 FQGNSA. CDR3 length: 14 amino acids. CDR3 residues: CASSPGLGLYGYTF. CDR3 DNA sequence: TGTGCCAGCAGCCCAGGCTTGGGGCTCTATGGCTACACCTTC.

The chain uses TRBV6-6 and TRBJ2-1, with D tentatively TRBD1 (6 bases). Trimming left V 9 bases short and J 9 bases short, with 18 bases between. Looked up from germline, CDR1 is MNHNY and CDR2 is SVGAGI (reference sequence). The CDR3 has 13 amino acids. CDR3 sequence (DNA): TGTGCCAGTCTCGACAGGAAGAAGGCTGAGCAGTTCTTC. It yields the protein CASLDRKKAEQFF.

This chain connects TRBV4-3 to TRBJ2-4, with 8 bases lining up with TRBD2. The CDR3 sequence is 16 residues long. Germline loops: CDR1 LGHNA, CDR2 YSLEER. The junction had 4 bases not matched to a gene; V was cut back by 0 bases and J by 3 bases. This CDR3 reads CASSQDPGGNKNIQYF. The CDR3 region has the DNA TGCGCCAGCAGCCAAGATCCGGGAGGGAACAAAAACATTCAGTACTTC.

The CDR3 sequence: CASSSTRTSGGASVGDTQYF. The CDR3 DNA reads TGTGCCAGCAGCTCGACCCGGACTAGCGGGGGGGCATCGGTCGGAGATACGCAGTATTTT. The chain links TRBV11-2 to TRBJ2-3; 15 bases are a match to TRBD2. V was clipped by 4 bases and J by 5 bases; unmatched bases: 16. The CDR3 sequence is 20 residues long. CDR1 SGHAT and CDR2 FQNNGV come from the germline V gene.

This clonotype came up a few times. The genes are TRBV12-3 or TRBV12-4 and TRBJ1-4; possible D gene TRBD1, 5 bases. This CDR3 contains 15 residues. The ends were cut back, 6 bases at V and 3 bases at J, with 14 bases in the middle. The CDR3 here is CASRSQGRANEKLFF. The CDR3 DNA follows: TGTGCCAGCAGATCCCAGGGAAGAGCTAATGAAAAACTGTTTTTT.

This clonotype has only a few counts. The chain employs TRBV5-5 and TRBJ1-1, with 8 bases lining up with TRBD1. V lost 3 bases, J lost 1 base, and 11 bases stayed unmatched. The germline V gene encodes CDR1 SGHKS and CDR2 YYEKEE (reference sequence). This CDR3 spans 17 amino acids. The CDR3 region is CASSWTGNPFGNTEAFF. Here the CDR3 DNA reads TGTGCCAGCAGCTGGACAGGGAACCCCTTCGGGAACACTGAAGCTTTCTTT.

This clonotype was seen a few times. This sequence joins TRBV9 and TRBJ1-3, with D perhaps TRBD1 (5 bases). Trimming left V 0 bases short and J 0 bases short, with 16 bases between. CDR3 size: 18 residues. Germline V gene sequence: CDR1 SGDLS, CDR2 YYNGEE. DNA for the CDR3: TGTGCCAGCAGCGTAGCTCGGGACGGCTACTTCTCTGGAAACACCATATATTTT. This codes for CASSVARDGYFSGNTIYF.

The gene calls are TRBV6-1 and TRBJ2-7; 8 positions agree with TRBD2. The CDR3 covers 15 residues. The V gene's germline CDR1 is MNHNS and CDR2 SASEGT. J gave up 4 bases and V 5 bases, and 10 bases lay outside the gene matches. In DNA form, the CDR3 reads TGTGCCAGCAGTCCACTGGCGGGGGGCCCATACGAGCAGTACGTC. Translated, it gives CASSPLAGGPYEQYV.

This clonotype was detected only a few times. The chain carries TRBV7-2 and TRBJ2-5; D is perhaps TRBD1 (7 bases). V lost 3 bases to trimming and J lost 1 base, with 12 bases between them. The CDR3 length is 15 residues. CDR1 is SGHTA and CDR2 is FQGNSA in the germline V gene. The CDR3 coding sequence is TGTGCCAGCAGCTTGGAGGGGGCCCCCCAAGAGACCCAGTACTTC. Amino acid sequence: CASSLEGAPQETQYF. Supplemented by reference TRBV7-2 and TRBJ2-5, the full variable domain reads GAGVSQSPSNKVTEKGKDVELRCDPISGHTALYWYRQSLGQGLEFLIYFQGNSAPDKSGLPSDRFSAERTGGSVSTLTIQRTQQEDSAVYLCASSLEGAPQETQYFGPGTRLLVL.

The V gene is TRBV20-1, the J gene TRBJ2-5; D not certain. V shed 3 bases and J shed 3 bases, with 14 bases lying between them. The germline V gene encodes CDR1 DFQATT and CDR2 SNEGSKA (reference sequence). This CDR3 contains 14 residues. Here the CDR3 DNA reads TGCAGTGCTAGTCCGTGGGGATCTGAAGAGACCCAGTACTTC. Amino acids: CSASPWGSEETQYF.

This sequence joins TRBV6-2 or TRBV6-3 and TRBJ2-1, with 8 bases that match TRBD2. V trimming: 2 bases; J trimming: 5 bases; junction bases outside the gene matches: 5. Germline V gene data show CDR1 as MNHEY and CDR2 as SVGEGT. This CDR3 has 15 residues. This CDR3 is CASSYQGLGNNEQFF. The CDR3 bases are TGTGCCAGCAGTTACCAGGGACTAGGCAACAATGAGCAGTTCTTC.